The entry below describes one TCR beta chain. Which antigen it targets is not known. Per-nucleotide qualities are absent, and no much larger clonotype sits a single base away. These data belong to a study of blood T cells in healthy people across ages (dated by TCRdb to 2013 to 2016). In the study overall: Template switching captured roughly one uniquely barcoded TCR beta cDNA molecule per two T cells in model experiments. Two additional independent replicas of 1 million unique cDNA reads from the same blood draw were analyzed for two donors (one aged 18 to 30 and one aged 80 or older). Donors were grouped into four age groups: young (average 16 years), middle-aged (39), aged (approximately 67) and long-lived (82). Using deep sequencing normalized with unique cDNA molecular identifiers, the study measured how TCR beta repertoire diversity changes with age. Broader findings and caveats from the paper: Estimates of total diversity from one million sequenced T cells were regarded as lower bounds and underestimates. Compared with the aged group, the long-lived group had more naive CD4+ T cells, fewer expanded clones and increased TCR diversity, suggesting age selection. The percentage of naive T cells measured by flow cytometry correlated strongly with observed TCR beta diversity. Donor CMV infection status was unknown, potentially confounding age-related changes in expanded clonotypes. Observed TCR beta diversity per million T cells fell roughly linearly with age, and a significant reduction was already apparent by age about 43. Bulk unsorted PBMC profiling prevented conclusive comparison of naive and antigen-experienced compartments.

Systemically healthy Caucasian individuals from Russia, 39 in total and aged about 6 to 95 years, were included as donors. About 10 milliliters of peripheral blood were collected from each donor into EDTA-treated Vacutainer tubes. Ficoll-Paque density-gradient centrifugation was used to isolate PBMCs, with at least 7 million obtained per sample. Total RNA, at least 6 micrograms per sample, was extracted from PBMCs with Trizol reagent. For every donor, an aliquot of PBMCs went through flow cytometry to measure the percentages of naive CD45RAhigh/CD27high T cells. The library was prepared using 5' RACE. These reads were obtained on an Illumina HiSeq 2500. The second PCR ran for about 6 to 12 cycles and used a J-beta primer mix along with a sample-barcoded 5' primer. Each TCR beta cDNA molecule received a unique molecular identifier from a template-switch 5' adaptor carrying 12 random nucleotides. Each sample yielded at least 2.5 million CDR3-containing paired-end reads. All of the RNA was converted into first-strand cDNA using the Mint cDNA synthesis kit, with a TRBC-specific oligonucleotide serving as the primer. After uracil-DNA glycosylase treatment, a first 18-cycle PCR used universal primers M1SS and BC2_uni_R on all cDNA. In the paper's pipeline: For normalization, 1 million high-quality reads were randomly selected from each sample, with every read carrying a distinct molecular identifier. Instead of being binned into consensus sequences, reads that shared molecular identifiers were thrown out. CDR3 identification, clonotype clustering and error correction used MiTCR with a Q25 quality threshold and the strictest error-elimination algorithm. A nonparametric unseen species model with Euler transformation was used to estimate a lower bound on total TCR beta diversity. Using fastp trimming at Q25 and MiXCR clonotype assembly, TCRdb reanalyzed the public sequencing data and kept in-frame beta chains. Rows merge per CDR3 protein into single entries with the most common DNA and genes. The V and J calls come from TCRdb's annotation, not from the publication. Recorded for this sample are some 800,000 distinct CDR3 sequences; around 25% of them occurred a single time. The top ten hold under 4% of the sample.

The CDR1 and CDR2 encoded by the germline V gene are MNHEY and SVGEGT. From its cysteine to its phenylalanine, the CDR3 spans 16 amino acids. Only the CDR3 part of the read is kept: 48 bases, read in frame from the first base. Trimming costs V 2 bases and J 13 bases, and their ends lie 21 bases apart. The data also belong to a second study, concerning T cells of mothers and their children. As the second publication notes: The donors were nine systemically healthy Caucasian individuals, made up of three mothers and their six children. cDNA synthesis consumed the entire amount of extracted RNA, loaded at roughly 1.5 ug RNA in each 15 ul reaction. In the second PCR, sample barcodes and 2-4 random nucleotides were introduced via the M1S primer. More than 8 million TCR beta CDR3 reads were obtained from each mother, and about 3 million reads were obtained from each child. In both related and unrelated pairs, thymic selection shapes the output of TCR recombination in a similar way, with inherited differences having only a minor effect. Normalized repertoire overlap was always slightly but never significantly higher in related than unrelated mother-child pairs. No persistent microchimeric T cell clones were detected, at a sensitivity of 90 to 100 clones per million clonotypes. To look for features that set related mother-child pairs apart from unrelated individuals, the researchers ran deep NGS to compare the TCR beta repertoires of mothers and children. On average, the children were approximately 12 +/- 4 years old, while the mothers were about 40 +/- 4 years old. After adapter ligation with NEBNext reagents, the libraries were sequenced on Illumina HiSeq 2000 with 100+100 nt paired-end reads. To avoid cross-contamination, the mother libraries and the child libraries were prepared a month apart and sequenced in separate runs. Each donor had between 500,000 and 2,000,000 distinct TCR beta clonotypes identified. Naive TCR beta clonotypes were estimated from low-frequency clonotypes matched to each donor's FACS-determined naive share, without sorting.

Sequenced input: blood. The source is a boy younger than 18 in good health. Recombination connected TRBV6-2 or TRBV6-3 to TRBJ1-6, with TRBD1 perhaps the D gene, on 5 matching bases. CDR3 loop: CASSYDGAEGPSPLHF. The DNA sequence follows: TGTGCCAGCAGTTACGACGGGGCGGAGGGTCCTTCGCCCCTCCACTTT.